The 23 T cell receptor beta chains listed next were all sequenced from one sample in a study of blood T cell repertoires in COVID-19. Libraries were prepared by immunoSEQ multiplex PCR; TCRdb keeps only in-frame clonotypes and omits some of them. The sample has about 140,000 clones, about 91% seen once. Sequencing was done on a sample of peripheral blood. These receptors were collected from a woman in her fifties or sixties with acute or convalescent COVID-19.

This chain joins TRBV18 and TRBJ1-2; possibly TRBD1 for D (6 bases). This CDR3 region has 15 residues. V was shortened by 1 base and J by 4 bases, with 13 bases between the two germline ends. In germline, CDR1 is KGHSH, CDR2 LQKENI. The CDR3 DNA follows: TGTGCCAGCTCACCACAACAGGGAGCCTTCTATGGCTACACCTTC. It yields the protein CASSPQQGAFYGYTF.

To note about this clone: An end of the junction does not agree with germline; a read error may underlie this. CDR3 DNA: TGTGCTAGCAGCTTAGAGACTAGCGGGGGCTACAATGAGCAGTTCTTC. Its protein is CASSLETSGGYNEQFF. V and J are TRBV7-7 and TRBJ2-1; 12 nucleotides match TRBD2. Per the germline V gene, CDR1 is SSHAT and CDR2 is FNYEAQ (reference sequence). The CDR3 has 16 amino acids.

The chain carries TRBV4-1 and TRBJ2-3, with D perhaps matching TRBD2 (6 bases). CDR3 length: 15 residues. Per the germline V gene, CDR1 is MGHRA and CDR2 is YSYEKL. Trimming stripped 4 bases from V and 5 bases from J, with 16 bases between. In DNA, the CDR3 is TGCGCCAGCAGCCCCCGGGACTCCCGAGGAGATACGCAGTATTTT. It specifies CASSPRDSRGDTQYF.

This clone was seen a handful of times. The chain combines TRBV10-2 with TRBJ2-5; 7 bases are a match to TRBD2. CDR1 is WSHSY and CDR2 is SAAADI in the germline V gene. The CDR3 totals 13 residues. With V trimmed by 7 bases and J by 5 bases, 7 bases remained unmatched. The CDR3 bases are TGCGCCAGCAACCCCGGGCGGGGGGAGACCCAGTACTTC. Translating it yields CASNPGRGETQYF.

This clone showed up just a few times. This chain joins TRBV4-1 and TRBJ1-1; D gene unclear. Germline V gene lookup returns CDR1 MGHRA and CDR2 YSYEKL. This CDR3 has 14 amino acids. The germline V and J ends were trimmed by 0 bases and 1 base, with 6 bases remaining between them. The CDR3 region has the DNA TGCGCCAGCAGCCAAGAGGGAGGGAACACTGAAGCTTTCTTT. It codes for CASSQEGGNTEAFF.

The rearrangement links TRBV7-9 to TRBJ1-5; D not certain. Germline assignment: CDR1 SEHNR and CDR2 FQNEAQ (reference sequence). Between the trimmed V and J ends, which lost 2 bases and 4 bases, there was a span of 3 bases. The length of the CDR3 is 12 residues. CDR3 protein: CASSLPNQPQHF. CDR3 DNA sequence: TGTGCCAGCAGCTTACCTAATCAGCCCCAGCATTTT.

This chain joins TRBV13 and TRBJ2-5, with D perhaps matching TRBD2 (6 bases). Trimming pared 1 base from V and 4 bases from J, leaving 13 bases between. This CDR3 region has 15 residues. Germline CDR1 is PRHDT and CDR2 is FYEKMQ (reference sequence). The CDR3 sequence is CASSLVGGPGETQYF. CDR3 coding DNA: TGTGCCAGCAGCTTAGTCGGGGGTCCGGGAGAGACCCAGTACTTC.

The rearrangement links TRBV19 to TRBJ2-5; 11 positions agree with TRBD2. The CDR3 consists of 15 residues. Germline CDR1 and CDR2: LNHDA and SQIVND (reference sequence). Trimming took 1 base from V and 4 from J; bases not matched to a gene: 2. The CDR3: CASSIVLAGVETQYF. CDR3 DNA sequence: TGTGCCAGTAGTATAGTACTAGCGGGGGTAGAGACCCAGTACTTC.

The chain uses TRBV9 and TRBJ1-6, with a weak D call TRBD1 (5 bases). Trimming left V 2 bases short and J 9 bases short, with 12 bases between. Germline CDR1 and CDR2: SGDLS and YYNGEE. The CDR3 loop spans 14 amino acids. CDR3 in DNA: TGTGCCAGCAGCGTCGGGGGTATGGGTTCACCCCTCCACTTT. Its protein is CASSVGGMGSPLHF.

The rearrangement uses TRBV4-1 and TRBJ1-6; D not resolved. V lost 1 base and J 7 bases, leaving 11 bases between the germline ends. In germline, CDR1 is MGHRA, CDR2 YSYEKL. The CDR3 has 15 amino acids. The CDR3 spells CASSQGSSGNSPLHF. The CDR3, as DNA: TGCGCCAGCAGCCAAGGGTCCTCTGGCAATTCACCCCTCCACTTT.

The genes are TRBV4-1 and TRBJ1-2, with no clear D. Germline loops: CDR1 MGHRA, CDR2 YSYEKL. The CDR3 is made up of 11 amino acids. The V and J ends lost 3 bases and 13 bases respectively, with 12 bases between them. The DNA of the CDR3 is TGCGCCAGCAGCCAGGGATTAGAGGGCACCTTC. It encodes CASSQGLEGTF.

V usage is TRBV4-3 and J usage is TRBJ1-6; the D is unclear. Germline loops: CDR1 LGHNA, CDR2 YSLEER. The CDR3 is 17 amino acids. V was shortened by 0 bases and J by 8 bases, with 17 bases between the two germline ends. CDR3: CASSQELVARRDSPLHF. The CDR3 DNA reads as TGCGCCAGCAGCCAAGAATTGGTCGCCCGGAGGGATTCACCCCTCCACTTT.

The chain carries TRBV28 and TRBJ2-3; D is ambiguous. The length of the CDR3 is 12 residues. Germline V gene lookup returns CDR1 MDHEN and CDR2 SYDVKM. Deletions cut 5 bases from V and 4 bases from J, with 7 bases between. The CDR3 region has the DNA TGTGCCAGCAGTAATATCCCAGATACGCAGTATTTT. Translation: CASSNIPDTQYF.

The CDR3: CSVPGQGVGGYTF. The CDR3 DNA follows: TGCAGCGTCCCGGGACAGGGTGTTGGCGGCTACACCTTC. The chain links TRBV29-1 to TRBJ1-2, with 9 bases matching TRBD1. The junction had 10 bases not matched to a gene; V was cut back by 6 bases and J by 8 bases. Germline values: CDR1 SQVTM, CDR2 ANQGSEA. The CDR3 is made up of 13 amino acids. The full variable domain, in which reference TRBV29-1 and TRBJ1-2 provide the parts outside the CDR3, is SAVISQKPSRDICQRGTSLTIQCQVDSQVTMMFWYRQQPGQSLTLIATANQGSEATYESGFVIDKFPISRPNLTFSTLTVSNMSPEDSSIYLCSVPGQGVGGYTFGSGTRLTVV.

The genes are TRBV6-6 and TRBJ1-4, with 8 bases fitting TRBD1. V shed 9 bases, J shed 2 bases, and the junction held 2 bases outside the gene matches. This CDR3 contains 13 residues. The germline V gene has CDR1 MNHNY and CDR2 SVGAGI (reference sequence). The CDR3 spells CASRDRTNEKLFF. Written as DNA, the CDR3 is TGTGCCAGTCGGGACAGGACTAATGAAAAACTGTTTTTT.

This clone appeared a few times. This chain connects TRBV5-1 to TRBJ1-3; a possible D gene is TRBD1 (6 bases). The CDR3 is made up of 15 amino acids. Germline CDR1 SGHRS, CDR2 YFSETQ. Deletions cut 3 bases from V and 0 bases from J, with 10 bases between. CDR3 coding DNA: TGCGCCAGCAGCTCGGGGGGCAGCTCTGGAAACACCATATATTTT. Translated: CASSSGGSSGNTIYF.

The J gene is TRBJ2-1, the V gene TRBV6-5; 7 bases map to TRBD2. Trimming removed 6 bases from V and 6 bases from J; junction bases left unmatched: 5. The CDR3 runs to 13 residues. From germline, CDR1 is MNHEY and CDR2 SVGAGI. This CDR3 reads CASSRLAANEQFF. CDR3 in DNA: TGTGCCAGCAGCCGACTAGCCGCCAATGAGCAGTTCTTC.

The chain recombines TRBV5-5 with TRBJ1-6, with 7 bases matching TRBD1. CDR3 length equals 15 residues. CDR1 and CDR2 from the germline V gene are SGHKS and YYEKEE (reference sequence). V lost 3 bases, J lost 7 bases, and 7 bases stayed unmatched. CDR3 sequence (DNA): TGTGCCAGCAGCTCGGGACAGCCCCTCAATTCACCCCTCCACTTT. It encodes CASSSGQPLNSPLHF.

The J gene is TRBJ2-4, the V gene TRBV5-6, with 7 bases identical to TRBD1. The V segment lost 0 bases and the J segment 2 bases; nucleotides outside the gene matches: 5. The CDR3 is made up of 16 amino acids. Germline V gene sequence: CDR1 SGHDT, CDR2 YYEEEE. The CDR3 loop is CASSLVEGAPKNIQYF. CDR3 coding DNA: TGTGCCAGCAGCTTGGTAGAGGGGGCCCCCAAAAACATTCAGTACTTC.

This chain links TRBV5-1 with TRBJ1-2; 8 nucleotides align to TRBD1. J gave up 7 bases and V 1 base, and 12 bases lay outside the gene matches. The CDR3 has 16 residues. Germline values: CDR1 SGHRS, CDR2 YFSETQ. The CDR3: CASSLSLQGAAVGYTF. CDR3 in DNA: TGCGCCAGCAGCTTGTCTCTTCAGGGGGCGGCGGTTGGCTACACCTTC.

DNA for the CDR3: TGTGCCAGCAGTTACTGGTCGGGAGAGACCCAGTACTTC. Translated, it gives CASSYWSGETQYF. The J gene is TRBJ2-5, the V gene TRBV6-5; D ambiguous. Trimming pared 1 base from V and 4 bases from J, leaving 7 bases between. Germline CDR1 is MNHEY and CDR2 is SVGAGI. The CDR3 consists of 13 residues.

The chain links TRBV7-3 to TRBJ2-3, with 15 bases that match TRBD2. J lost 2 bases, V lost 5 bases, and 20 bases had no gene match. Germline CDR1 is SGHTA and CDR2 is FQGTGA. The CDR3 extends over 22 amino acids. In DNA, the CDR3 is TGTGCCAGCAGCCCCGGACTAGCGGGGGGGATGATATTAGATTCCCCCACAGATACGCAGTATTTT. This translates into CASSPGLAGGMILDSPTDTQYF.

This rearrangement joins TRBV10-2 to TRBJ2-1; tentatively, D is TRBD1 (7 bases). This CDR3 region has 16 residues. Trimming removed 6 bases at V and 0 bases at J, with 15 bases between. Per the germline V gene, CDR1 is WSHSY and CDR2 is SAAADI. DNA of the CDR3: TGCGCCAGCAGGATAGCGGCAGGGGGCTCCTACAATGAGCAGTTCTTC. Translating it yields CASRIAAGGSYNEQFF.